The 27 T cell receptor beta chains below all came from one sample that was sequenced in a study of shared clonotypes between healthy human individuals. Repertoires were generated with immunoSEQ multiplex PCR, while TCRdb's copy carries only in-frame clones and drops some. The profile covers roughly 450,000 clones, with around 74% appearing a single time and roughly 13% taken by the ten largest. The sequenced material came from PBMCs. The receptors originated from a woman aged 40 to 50 in good health. Some clones in this sample may be carry-over from other donors' samples.

The CDR3 nucleotides are TGTGCCAGCAGCTTTCAGGGTAGTGAAAAACTGTTTTTT. Translating it yields CASSFQGSEKLFF. The rearrangement links TRBV7-9 to TRBJ1-4; D may be TRBD1 (5 bases). Per germline, CDR1 SEHNR and CDR2 FQNEAQ (reference sequence). This CDR3 contains 13 residues. Trimming removed 3 bases at V and 7 bases at J, with 9 bases between.

The J gene is TRBJ1-1, the V gene TRBV5-1, with unresolved D. The germline V and J ends were trimmed by 6 bases and 1 base, with 13 bases remaining between them. This CDR3 has 14 residues. CDR1 SGHRS and CDR2 YFSETQ come from the germline V gene. The CDR3 is CASNFGPTNTEAFF. CDR3 DNA sequence: TGCGCCAGCAACTTTGGACCCACGAACACTGAAGCTTTCTTT.

This chain uses TRBV5-1 with TRBJ1-1, with D tentatively TRBD1 (6 bases). CDR3 length: 14 amino acids. The ends were cut back, 4 bases at V and 3 bases at J, with 13 bases in the middle. Germline V CDR1 and CDR2: SGHRS, YFSETQ. CDR3 sequence reads: CASSLNSGDTEAFF. CDR3 DNA sequence: TGCGCCAGCAGCCTGAATTCAGGGGACACTGAAGCTTTCTTT.

This clone appeared once. The chain couples TRBV9 to TRBJ2-7; D gene ambiguous. In germline, CDR1 is SGDLS, CDR2 YYNGEE. V was clipped by 4 bases and J by 4 bases, with 12 bases between them. This CDR3 has 13 amino acids. The CDR3 sequence: CASSPRDGYEQYF. The DNA of the CDR3 is TGTGCCAGCAGCCCTAGGGATGGTTACGAGCAGTACTTC.

The rearrangement links TRBV20-1 to TRBJ1-1; TRBD1 matches 9 bases. Germline loops: CDR1 DFQATT, CDR2 SNEGSKA (reference sequence). The CDR3 consists of 11 residues. Trimming removed 4 bases from V and 10 bases from J; junction bases left unmatched: 4. The CDR3 coding sequence is TGCAGTGCTACGTTGGACAGGGGAGCTTTCTTT. Translated: CSATLDRGAFF.

V and J are TRBV6-6 and TRBJ2-1; 7 bases fit TRBD2. Germline assignment: CDR1 MNHNY and CDR2 SVGAGI (reference sequence). The V and J ends lost 11 bases and 4 bases, in that order; junction bases with no gene match: 14. The CDR3 has 15 residues. CDR3 in amino acids: CASRDGLAVYNEQFF. DNA of the CDR3: TGTGCCTCCAGAGATGGGCTAGCGGTTTACAATGAGCAGTTCTTC.

This clone appeared a few times. This chain uses TRBV7-9 with TRBJ1-1; D not resolved. Germline CDR1 reads SEHNR; CDR2 reads FQNEAQ (reference sequence). This CDR3 is built from 14 residues. With 5 bases removed from V and 1 base from J, the gap between germline ends came to 11 bases. For the CDR3, the DNA is TGTGCCAGCAGCGCGCTACAGAAGAACACTGAAGCTTTCTTT. As protein: CASSALQKNTEAFF.

This clone was seen a handful of times. The chain has TRBV10-3 and TRBJ2-1; TRBD2 aligns across 7 bases. Looked up from germline, CDR1 is ENHRY and CDR2 is SYGVKD. The J segment lost 7 bases and the V segment lost 6 bases, leaving 9 bases of the junction unmatched. This CDR3 has 14 amino acids. The CDR3 reads CAISRSRETNEQFF. CDR3 nucleotides: TGTGCCATCAGCCGCTCGCGGGAGACGAATGAGCAGTTCTTC.

This chain connects TRBV2 to TRBJ1-1; 7 bases fit TRBD1. Trimming removed 9 bases from V and 6 bases from J; junction bases left unmatched: 7. This CDR3 region has 12 residues. The V gene's germline CDR1 is SNHLY and CDR2 FYNNEI. CDR3 DNA: TGTGCCAGTGGACAGGTTGGCGCTGAAGCTTTCTTT. Translating gives CASGQVGAEAFF.

The sample holds a few counts of this clone. V and J are TRBV19 and TRBJ1-1, with D tentatively TRBD1 (5 bases). The CDR3 has 13 amino acids. Trimming took off 6 bases at V and 4 bases at J, with 12 bases between the two ends. Germline CDR1 LNHDA, CDR2 SQIVND (reference sequence). CDR3 in DNA: TGTGCCAGTAGGGGGGTCCGAGGCACTGAAGCTTTCTTT. Translated, it gives CASRGVRGTEAFF.

The chain couples TRBV27 to TRBJ1-1, with a weak D call TRBD1 (5 bases). Germline V gene data show CDR1 as MNHEY and CDR2 as SMNVEV (reference sequence). V lost 2 bases to trimming and J lost 2 bases, with 12 bases between them. This CDR3 spans 15 amino acids. The CDR3 bases are TGTGCCAGCAGTTTACGTCCAGGGATAAACACTGAAGCTTTCTTT. Amino acids: CASSLRPGINTEAFF.

This clone was picked up one time. J is TRBJ2-5 and V is TRBV28; 14 bases match TRBD2. V shed 6 bases and J 7 bases; nucleotides not matched to a gene: 7. The CDR3 runs 15 residues. The germline gives CDR1 MDHEN, CDR2 SYDVKM. The CDR3 DNA follows: TGTGCCAGCAGCACGGGACTAGCGGGAGACGGGACCCAGTACTTC. It encodes CASSTGLAGDGTQYF.

Only one count was recorded for this clone. The V gene is TRBV5-1, the J gene TRBJ2-1, with 13 nucleotides matching TRBD2. The V gene's germline CDR1 is SGHRS and CDR2 YFSETQ. The CDR3 loop spans 18 amino acids. With V trimmed by 3 bases and J by 0 bases, 6 bases remained unmatched. CDR3: CASSYRTSGRHSYNEQFF. DNA for the CDR3: TGCGCCAGCAGCTACCGGACTAGCGGGAGACACTCCTACAATGAGCAGTTCTTC. Variable domain in full (rest from reference TRBV5-1 and TRBJ2-1): KAGVTQTPRYLIKTRGQQVTLSCSPISGHRSVSWYQQTPGQGLQFLFEYFSETQRNKGNFPGRFSGRQFSNSRSEMNVSTLELGDSALYLCASSYRTSGRHSYNEQFFGPGTRLTVL.

The chain joins TRBV15 to TRBJ2-2; no firm D call. The CDR3 sequence is 12 residues long. Germline V gives CDR1 LNHNV, CDR2 YYDKDF (reference sequence). Trimming left V 4 bases short and J 2 bases short, with 2 bases between. CDR3 bases: TGTGCCACCAGCACAAACACCGGGGAGCTGTTTTTT. Translated: CATSTNTGELFF.

The chain combines TRBV29-1 with TRBJ1-2, with D tentatively TRBD1 (5 bases). CDR3 size: 16 residues. V was trimmed by 5 bases and J by 3 bases, leaving 22 bases between them. Germline V lookup: CDR1 SQVTM, CDR2 ANQGSEA. CDR3 DNA: TGCAGCGTTAACCAGGGTAACCCCCCCTTAGACTATGGCTACACCTTC. This sequence encodes CSVNQGNPPLDYGYTF.

This clone was counted a single time. The chain carries TRBV5-4 and TRBJ1-4; TRBD1 matches 10 bases. CDR3 length equals 13 residues. With 4 bases clipped from V and 8 bases from J, the junction kept 2 bases outside the gene matches. Germline V gene lookup returns CDR1 SGHNT and CDR2 YYREEE (reference sequence). CDR3 sequence reads: CASSQGQGEKLFF. DNA of the CDR3: TGTGCCAGCAGCCAGGGACAGGGGGAAAAACTGTTTTTT.

The CDR3: CASSFQGDEQFF. CDR3 DNA: TGTGCCAGCAGCTTCCAAGGGGATGAGCAGTTCTTC. The chain is built from TRBV11-1 and TRBJ2-1; a possible D gene is TRBD1 (5 bases). The CDR3 totals 12 residues. V lost 3 bases and J lost 8, with 8 bases in between. Germline CDR1 is SGHAT and CDR2 is FQDESV (reference sequence).

This sequence joins TRBV9 and TRBJ2-2; D is unclear. This CDR3 is 13 amino acids long. The V end lost 0 bases, the J end lost 5 bases, and 5 bases lay between the germline ends. Germline CDR1 and CDR2: SGDLS and YYNGEE. This chain's CDR3 is CASSVDPTGELFF. Written as DNA, the CDR3 is TGTGCCAGCAGCGTAGACCCAACCGGGGAGCTGTTTTTT.

J is TRBJ2-1 and V is TRBV5-4; D is perhaps TRBD1 (6 bases). Germline CDR1 is SGHNT and CDR2 is YYREEE (reference sequence). This CDR3 spans 15 amino acids. V lost 1 base to trimming and J lost 4 bases, with 12 bases between them. The CDR3 nucleotides are TGTGCCAGCAGCTTGTTTGCAGGGGAATACAATGAGCAGTTCTTC. This encodes CASSLFAGEYNEQFF.

The V call is TRBV2, the J call TRBJ2-1, with D perhaps assigned TRBD1 or TRBD2 (5 bases each). V dropped 6 bases and J dropped 5 bases, with 20 bases sitting between them. Germline CDR1 and CDR2: SNHLY and FYNNEI. The CDR3 consists of 16 residues. The CDR3 nucleotides are TGTGCCAGCAGCCCAGAGGGGCTAGATACTCACAATGAGCAGTTCTTC. Its translation: CASSPEGLDTHNEQFF.

The genes are TRBV10-3 and TRBJ2-1; 8 bases agree with TRBD2. This CDR3 spans 14 amino acids. The J segment lost 7 bases and the V segment lost 3 bases, leaving 5 bases of the junction unmatched. Looked up from germline, CDR1 is ENHRY and CDR2 is SYGVKD. The CDR3 loop reads CAISEGGLDNEQFF. The CDR3 DNA reads as TGTGCCATCAGTGAAGGGGGACTAGATAATGAGCAGTTCTTC.

The rearrangement joins TRBV6-5 to TRBJ2-7; maybe TRBD1 (6 bases). Trimming took off 4 bases at V and 3 bases at J, with 10 bases between the two ends. CDR3 length equals 13 residues. Germline V lookup: CDR1 MNHEY, CDR2 SVGAGI. For the CDR3, the DNA is TGTGCCAGCAGTTGGGACACCAACTACGAGCAGTACTTC. As protein: CASSWDTNYEQYF.

The V gene is TRBV5-4, the J gene TRBJ2-7; 7 bases are a match to TRBD1. The ends lost 3 bases at V and 0 bases at J; junction bases unmatched: 9. CDR1 and CDR2 from the germline V gene are SGHNT and YYREEE (reference sequence). The CDR3 has 16 residues. The CDR3 nucleotides are TGTGCCAGCAGCTCCGGTGGGACAGTCTACTCCTACGAGCAGTACTTC. Translated: CASSSGGTVYSYEQYF.

The V and J genes are TRBV27 and TRBJ2-7; D is perhaps TRBD2 (6 bases). V lost 5 bases and J lost 3, with 11 bases in between. Germline CDR1 MNHEY, CDR2 SMNVEV (reference sequence). The CDR3 is 13 residues long. CDR3 sequence reads: CASSGAGLYEQYF. The CDR3 DNA reads as TGTGCCAGCAGTGGAGCGGGCCTCTACGAGCAGTACTTC.

The rearrangement joins TRBV6-5 to TRBJ1-2; D call uncertain. This CDR3 is 14 amino acids long. Trimming cost V 8 bases and J 3 bases, with 16 bases left between them. The germline V gene encodes CDR1 MNHEY and CDR2 SVGAGI. The CDR3 nucleotides are TGTGCCAGCTCGACCCGGGTAAGGGACTATGGCTACACCTTC. Translation gives CASSTRVRDYGYTF.

This chain joins TRBV28 and TRBJ2-7, with 8 bases identical to TRBD1. The CDR3 consists of 13 residues. Looked up from germline, CDR1 is MDHEN and CDR2 is SYDVKM. Trimming cost V 6 bases and J 2 bases; bases outside gene matches: 3. The CDR3 reads CASRRQGTYEQYF. CDR3 coding DNA: TGTGCCAGCAGGCGACAGGGGACCTACGAGCAGTACTTC.

V gene TRBV7-2 combines with J gene TRBJ2-7; tentative D call: TRBD1 (5 bases). Trimming removed 2 bases from V and 0 bases from J, with 11 bases in between. The CDR3 runs to 15 residues. Germline lookup yields CDR1 SGHTA and CDR2 FQGNSA. The CDR3 coding sequence is TGTGCCAGCAGCTTATACAAGCAGGGCTCCTACGAGCAGTACTTC. Translating gives CASSLYKQGSYEQYF. The full variable domain, in which reference TRBV7-2 and TRBJ2-7 provide the parts outside the CDR3, is GAGVSQSPSNKVTEKGKDVELRCDPISGHTALYWYRQSLGQGLEFLIYFQGNSAPDKSGLPSDRFSAERTGGSVSTLTIQRTQQEDSAVYLCASSLYKQGSYEQYFGPGTRLTVT.